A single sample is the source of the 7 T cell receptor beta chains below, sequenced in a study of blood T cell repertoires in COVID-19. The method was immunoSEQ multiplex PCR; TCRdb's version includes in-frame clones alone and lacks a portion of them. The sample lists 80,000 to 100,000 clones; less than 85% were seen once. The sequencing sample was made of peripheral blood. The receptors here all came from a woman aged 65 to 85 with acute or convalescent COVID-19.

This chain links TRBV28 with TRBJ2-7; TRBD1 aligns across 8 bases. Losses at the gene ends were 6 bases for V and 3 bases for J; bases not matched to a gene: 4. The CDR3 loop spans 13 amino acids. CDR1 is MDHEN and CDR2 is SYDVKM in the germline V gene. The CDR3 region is CASRGTGSYEQYF. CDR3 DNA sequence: TGTGCCAGCAGAGGGACAGGCAGCTACGAGCAGTACTTC.

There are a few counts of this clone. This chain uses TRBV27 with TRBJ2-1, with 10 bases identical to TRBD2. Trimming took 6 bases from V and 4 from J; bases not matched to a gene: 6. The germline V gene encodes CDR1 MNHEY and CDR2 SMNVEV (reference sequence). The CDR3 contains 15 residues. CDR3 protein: CASSSSGGAYNEQFF. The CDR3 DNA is TGTGCCAGCAGCTCAAGCGGGGGGGCGTACAATGAGCAGTTCTTC.

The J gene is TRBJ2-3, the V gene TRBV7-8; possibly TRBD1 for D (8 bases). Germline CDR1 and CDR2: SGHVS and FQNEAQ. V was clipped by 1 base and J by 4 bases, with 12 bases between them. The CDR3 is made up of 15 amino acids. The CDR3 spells CASSLDRGGSDTQYF. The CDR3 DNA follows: TGTGCCAGCAGCTTAGACAGGGGGGGGTCAGATACGCAGTATTTT.

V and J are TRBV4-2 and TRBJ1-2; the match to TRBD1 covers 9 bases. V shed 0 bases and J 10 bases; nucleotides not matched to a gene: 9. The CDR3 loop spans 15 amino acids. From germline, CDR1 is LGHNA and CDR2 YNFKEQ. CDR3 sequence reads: CASSQDEGTGFIYTF. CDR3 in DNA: TGTGCCAGCAGCCAAGACGAAGGGACAGGGTTTATCTACACCTTC.

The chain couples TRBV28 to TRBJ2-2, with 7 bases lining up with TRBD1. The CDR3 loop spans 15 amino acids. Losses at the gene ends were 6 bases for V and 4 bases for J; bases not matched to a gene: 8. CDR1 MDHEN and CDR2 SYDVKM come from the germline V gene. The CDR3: CASSSDRDTTGELFF. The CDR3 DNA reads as TGTGCCAGCAGCTCCGACAGGGACACCACCGGGGAGCTGTTTTTT. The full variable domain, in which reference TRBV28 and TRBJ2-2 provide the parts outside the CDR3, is DVKVTQSSRYLVKRTGEKVFLECVQDMDHENMFWYRQDPGLGLRLIYFSYDVKMKEKGDIPEGYSVSREKKERFSLILESASTNQTSMYLCASSSDRDTTGELFFGEGSRLTVL.

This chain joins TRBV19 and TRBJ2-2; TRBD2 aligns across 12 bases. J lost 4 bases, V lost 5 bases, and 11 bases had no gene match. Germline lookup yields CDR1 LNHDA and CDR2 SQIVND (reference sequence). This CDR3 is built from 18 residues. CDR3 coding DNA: TGTGCCAGTAGTGGGCTAGCGGGAGGGCTGAGGGGCACCGGGGAGCTGTTTTTT. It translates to CASSGLAGGLRGTGELFF.

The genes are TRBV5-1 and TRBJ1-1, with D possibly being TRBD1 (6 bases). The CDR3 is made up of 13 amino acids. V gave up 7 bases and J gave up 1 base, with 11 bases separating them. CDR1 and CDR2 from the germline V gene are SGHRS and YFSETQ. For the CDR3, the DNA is TGCGCCAGCCGTCAGGGGTCGAACACTGAAGCTTTCTTT. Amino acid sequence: CASRQGSNTEAFF.